There are a few counts of the clone carrying this T cell receptor beta chain. Unique molecular identifiers tagged the TCRbeta library. Via MiXCR, TCRdb re-called the PCR reads, giving one row per CDR3 protein. The table has about 980,000 distinct CDR3 sequences, about 29% seen once. These data belong to a study of T-cell reconstitution after alpha-beta-depleted transplantation in children. V dropped 0 bases and J dropped 4; count of bases not matched to a gene: 1. The CDR3 is made up of 14 amino acids. Germline CDR1 and CDR2: SGDLS and YYNGEE. Sequenced material: PBMCs, mostly from graft donor cells, taken 360 days after TCRalphabeta/CD19-depleted stem cell transplant. The TCR originated in a boy under three years old who had a stem cell transplant for SCID, so the T cells may come from the graft donor. The genes are TRBV9 and TRBJ2-7, with 10 positions matching TRBD1. CDR3 loop: CASSVGGQGYEQYF. The CDR3 nucleotides read TGTGCCAGCAGCGTAGGGGGACAGGGGTACGAGCAGTACTTC.